The present T cell receptor beta chain was sequenced within a study of chemoradiotherapy in HPV16-positive cancers. Overall study context: Candidate HPV-specific T-cell clones and common TCR motifs came from functional assays in a couple of HPV16-positive patients. General study points: Candidate HPV-specific clones and E7-related TCR motifs grew in tumor during treatment. The functional HPV-specific definition rests on just a couple of HPV16-positive patients.

Data came from immunoSEQ multiplex PCR; TCRdb stores just in-frame clones and leaves some out. Of over a thousand clones listed, roughly 82% were seen once; the top ten hold 5% to 7%. As concerns this clone: Its antigen is as yet unknown.

This CDR3 has 13 residues. Trimming stripped 0 bases from V and 4 bases from J, with 6 bases between. From germline, CDR1 is MRHNA and CDR2 SNTAGT. The sample consisted of tumor tissue, taken from a patient who underwent chemoradiotherapy. The receptor comes from a human donor with HPV-associated anogenital cancer. V and J are TRBV6-4 and TRBJ2-5; D uncertain. In DNA form, the CDR3 reads TGTGCCAGCAGTGACTCCGTGGGAGAGACCCAGTACTTC. It specifies CASSDSVGETQYF.